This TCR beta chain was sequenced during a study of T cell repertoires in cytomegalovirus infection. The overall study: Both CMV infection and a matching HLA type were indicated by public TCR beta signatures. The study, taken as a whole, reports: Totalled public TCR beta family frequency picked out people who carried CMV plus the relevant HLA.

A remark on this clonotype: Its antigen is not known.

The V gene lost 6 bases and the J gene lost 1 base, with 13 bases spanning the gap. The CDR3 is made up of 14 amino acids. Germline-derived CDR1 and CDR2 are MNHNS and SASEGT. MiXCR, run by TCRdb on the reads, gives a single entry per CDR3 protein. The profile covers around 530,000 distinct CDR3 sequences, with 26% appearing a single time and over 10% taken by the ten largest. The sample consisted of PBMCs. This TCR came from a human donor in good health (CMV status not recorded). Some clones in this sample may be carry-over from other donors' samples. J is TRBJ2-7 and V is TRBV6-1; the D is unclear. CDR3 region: CASRAGRKSYEQYF. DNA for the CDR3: TGTGCCAGCAGGGCCGGGCGGAAATCCTACGAGCAGTACTTC.